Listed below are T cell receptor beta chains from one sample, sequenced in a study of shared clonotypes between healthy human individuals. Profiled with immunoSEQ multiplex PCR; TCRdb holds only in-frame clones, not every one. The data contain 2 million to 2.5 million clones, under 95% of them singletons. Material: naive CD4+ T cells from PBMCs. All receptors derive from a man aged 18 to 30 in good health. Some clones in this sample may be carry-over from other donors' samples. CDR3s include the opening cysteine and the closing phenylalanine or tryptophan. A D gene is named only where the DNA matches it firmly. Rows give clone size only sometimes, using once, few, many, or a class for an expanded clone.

TGTGCCAGCAGCTTAGTAGGCGGGAACTCCTACAATGAGCAGTTCTTC | CASSLVGGNSYNEQFF | TRBJ2-1 | NA | 16 | NA | TRBV7-2
TGTGCCAGCAGCTTAGGACTAGCGGGTAACACAGATACGCAGTATTTT | CASSLGLAGNTDTQYF | TRBJ2-3 | TRBD2 | 16 | NA | TRBV7-3
TGTGCCAGCAGCTCCCGGGACACGAGGACTGAAGCTTTCTTT | CASSSRDTRTEAFF | TRBJ1-1 | NA | 14 | NA | TRBV7-2
TGTGCCAGTAGTATCCGGGACAGAAAAGTCTCTGGAAACACCATATATTTT | CASSIRDRKVSGNTIYF | TRBJ1-3 | TRBD1 | 17 | once | TRBV19
TGTGCCAGCAGTTTGGGTATAATAAATACGCAGTATTTT | CASSLGIINTQYF | TRBJ2-3 | NA | 13 | NA | TRBV28
TGTGCCAGCTTTCACGCCCCGGGACAGAACCAACTTGAGCAGTTCTTC | CASFHAPGQNQLEQFF | TRBJ2-1 | TRBD1 | 16 | NA | TRBV6-6
TGCGCCAGCAGTCCTGAGCCTTATTCCTACAATGAGCAGTTCTTC | CASSPEPYSYNEQFF | TRBJ2-1 | NA | 15 | NA | TRBV5-1
TGTGCCAGTACTCGGACTAGCGGGAGTTACGAGCAGTACTTC | CASTRTSGSYEQYF | TRBJ2-7 | TRBD2 | 14 | NA | TRBV27
TGTGCCAGCAGCTTGTTTGGGCATCCTAGCACAGATACGCAGTATTTT | CASSLFGHPSTDTQYF | TRBJ2-3 | NA | 16 | NA | TRBV5-6
TGTGCCAGCAGTGTAGGGAAACTTGGGAACACAGATACGCAGTATTTT | CASSVGKLGNTDTQYF | TRBJ2-3 | NA | 16 | NA | TRBV6-4
TGTGCCTGGAGCCCCGGGAGACTCGGGCAGTACTTC | CAWSPGRLGQYF | TRBJ2-7 | NA | 12 | NA | TRBV30
TGTGCCAGCAGCTTAGTCGCCGGCATTCAGTACTTC | CASSLVAGIQYF | TRBJ2-4 | NA | 12 | NA | TRBV7-9
TGTGCCTATGGCTGGGCGGCGGGACTCTCCTACAATGAGCAGTTCTTC | CAYGWAAGLSYNEQFF | TRBJ2-1 | NA | 16 | NA | TRBV30
TGTGCCAGCAGCCCATCTGTGGGGGAGACCCAGTACTTC | CASSPSVGETQYF | TRBJ2-5 | NA | 13 | NA | TRBV11-1
TGTGCCAGCTCACCACGGGGCCTAGCGGGCGACGAGCAGTACTTC | CASSPRGLAGDEQYF | TRBJ2-7 | TRBD2 | 15 | NA | TRBV18
TGTGCCAGCAGAACAGGGACAGCGATGAACACTGAAGCTTTCTTT | CASRTGTAMNTEAFF | TRBJ1-1 | TRBD1 | 15 | NA | TRBV28
TGTGCCAGCAGCCCCCGACCGATGAACACTGAAGCTTTCTTT | CASSPRPMNTEAFF | TRBJ1-1 | NA | 14 | NA | TRBV9
TGTGCCAGCTCGGGAGAAAAATACAATGAGCAGTTCTTC | CASSGEKYNEQFF | TRBJ2-1 | NA | 13 | NA | TRBV18
TGTGCCAGCAGCTTAGGACAGGCTCTCCTAAAGGAGCAGTTCTTC | CASSLGQALLKEQFF | TRBJ2-1 | NA | 15 | NA | TRBV11-2
TGTGCCAGCTCACCTTCTCTTTACGAGCAGTACTTC | CASSPSLYEQYF | TRBJ2-7 | NA | 12 | NA | TRBV18
TGTGCCAGCAGCGCGGGTGATCGGGGTGAAGACAGAAGCTATGGCTACACCTTC | CASSAGDRGEDRSYGYTF | TRBJ1-2 | NA | 18 | NA | TRBV5-5
TGTGCCAGCAGCGTAGATTTAACTAGCGGGAGGGGGAACACCGGGGAGCTGTTTTTT | CASSVDLTSGRGNTGELFF | TRBJ2-2 | TRBD2 | 19 | NA | TRBV9
TGTGCCTGGGAGTGGCCCCTTCGTTCGGGCACTGAAGCTTTCTTT | CAWEWPLRSGTEAFF | TRBJ1-1 | NA | 15 | NA | TRBV30
TGTGCCAGCAAGACTAGCGGGAGGGGGGTCGAGCAGTACTTC | CASKTSGRGVEQYF | TRBJ2-7 | TRBD2 | 14 | NA | TRBV27
TGTGCCAGCAGTGAAGCTTCCGCAGGGAACACTGAAGCTTTCTTT | CASSEASAGNTEAFF | TRBJ1-1 | NA | 15 | NA | TRBV6-1
TGCGCCAGCAGCCAAGATCCCGCAACCCCTGAAGCTTTCTTT | CASSQDPATPEAFF | TRBJ1-1 | NA | 14 | NA | TRBV4-3
TGTGCCAGCAGTTTCCTACAGGTAACTGGGGCCAACGTCCTGACTTTC | CASSFLQVTGANVLTF | TRBJ2-6 | NA | 16 | NA | TRBV6-5
TGTGCCACCAGCTCCGGAAGACAGGCGAAAAATGAAAAACTGTTTTTT | CATSSGRQAKNEKLFF | TRBJ1-4 | NA | 16 | NA | TRBV15
TGTGCCAGCAGCTTCCGCCGCGGGACTAGTACCTACAATGAGCAGTTCTTC | CASSFRRGTSTYNEQFF | TRBJ2-1 | TRBD2 | 17 | once | TRBV7-2
TGTGCCAGCAGCTTAGGGGACTATTCTTCCTACGAGCAGTACTTC | CASSLGDYSSYEQYF | TRBJ2-7 | TRBD2 | 15 | NA | TRBV7-6
TGTGCCAGCAGGGACAGTCGGGGGTGGGATAGCAATCAGCCCCAGCATTTT | CASRDSRGWDSNQPQHF | TRBJ1-5 | NA | 17 | NA | TRBV5-8
TGTGCCTGGAGCGATGACAGGGATCAGCCTCAGCATTTT | CAWSDDRDQPQHF | TRBJ1-5 | TRBD1 | 13 | NA | TRBV30
TGTGCCAGCAGCTCACGACTAGCGGGAGCCAAACAGAACACCGGGGAGCTGTTTTTT | CASSSRLAGAKQNTGELFF | TRBJ2-2 | TRBD2 | 19 | NA | TRBV9
TGCGCCAGCAGAACCGGGACAGGGAGTAACTATGGCTACACCTTC | CASRTGTGSNYGYTF | TRBJ1-2 | TRBD1 | 15 | NA | TRBV5-1
TGTGCCAGCAGTCAGCGACAGGGTTCGGGCACTGAAGCTTTCTTT | CASSQRQGSGTEAFF | TRBJ1-1 | TRBD1 | 15 | NA | TRBV6-5
TGTGCCAGCAGTTCTTCCCCTGGGGCAGGGGACTCCGCGGAGTACTTC | CASSSSPGAGDSAEYF | TRBJ2-7 | NA | 16 | NA | TRBV28
TGTGCCAGCAGCCGCCGGGACAGGATAAAAAATGAGCAGTTCTTC | CASSRRDRIKNEQFF | TRBJ2-1 | TRBD1 | 15 | NA | TRBV5-4
TGCGCCAGCAGCTTGGAAGGGGTTAATGAAAAACTGTTTTTT | CASSLEGVNEKLFF | TRBJ1-4 | NA | 14 | NA | TRBV5-1
TGTGCCAGCAGTGACGGAAGGACTGGGTACAATGAGCAGTTCTTC | CASSDGRTGYNEQFF | TRBJ2-1 | NA | 15 | NA | TRBV6-4
TGCAGCGTTGAAGATGGTAGGGGATGGGCTAGCGGGAGGGCCAGTTCCGAGCAGTACTTC | CSVEDGRGWASGRASSEQYF | TRBJ2-7 | TRBD2 | 20 | NA | TRBV29-1
TGTGCCAGCAGGGGCGGCGATGGGGTCTACAATGAGCAGTTCTTC | CASRGGDGVYNEQFF | TRBJ2-1 | NA | 15 | once | TRBV6-5
TGTGCCAGCAGCCCCGGACAGGGAGTCTATGGCTACACCTTC | CASSPGQGVYGYTF | TRBJ1-2 | TRBD1 | 14 | NA | TRBV5-5
TGCGCCAGCAGCCAAGCTTCTAGCGGGAGGATGGACACCGGGGAGCTGTTTTTT | CASSQASSGRMDTGELFF | TRBJ2-2 | TRBD2 | 18 | NA | TRBV4-3
TGCGCCAGCAGCTTGGCGGGGTTGAGCTCCTACAATGAGCAGTTCTTC | CASSLAGLSSYNEQFF | TRBJ2-1 | NA | 16 | NA | TRBV5-1
TGTGCCAGCAGCGGGGGGAGCGGGAGGGCCTGGCCAGATACGCAGTATTTT | CASSGGSGRAWPDTQYF | TRBJ2-3 | TRBD2 | 17 | NA | TRBV7-2
TGTGCCATCAGTGCGGAATGGGGGGCCCAGTACTTC | CAISAEWGAQYF | TRBJ2-5 | NA | 12 | NA | TRBV10-3
TGTGCCAGCAGCGTGACGACTAGCGGGAGGGGGTCCGGGGAGCTGTTTTTT | CASSVTTSGRGSGELFF | TRBJ2-2 | TRBD2 | 17 | NA | TRBV9
TGTGCCAGCAGCCCCCAACGCGTCCGGACAGGGCTAAATGAGCAGTTCTTC | CASSPQRVRTGLNEQFF | TRBJ2-1 | TRBD1 | 17 | NA | TRBV11-2
TGTGCCTGGAGTGTATGGGACAGGGACCTTAACATTCAGTACTTC | CAWSVWDRDLNIQYF | TRBJ2-4 | TRBD1 | 15 | once | TRBV30
TGTGCCAGCAGCTTAATGGGGAGGCCAGATACGCAGTATTTT | CASSLMGRPDTQYF | TRBJ2-3 | NA | 14 | NA | TRBV7-3
TGTGCCAGCAGAACTGGTGGAGATACGCAGTATTTT | CASRTGGDTQYF | TRBJ2-3 | NA | 12 | NA | TRBV27
TGTGCCAGCAGCTTAGAATGGGGCACAGATACGCAGTATTTT | CASSLEWGTDTQYF | TRBJ2-3 | NA | 14 | NA | TRBV7-2
TGTGCCAGCAGCTTAGTTGGAGAGGTGCCTAGGTCGACCCAGTACTTC | CASSLVGEVPRSTQYF | TRBJ2-5 | NA | 16 | NA | TRBV7-6
TGTGCCACCAGCAGAGCCGGGAACACCGGGGAGCTGTTTTTT | CATSRAGNTGELFF | TRBJ2-2 | NA | 14 | NA | TRBV15
TGCAGCGCCCAGGGAACGGGCTCTGGGGCCAACGTCCTGACTTTC | CSAQGTGSGANVLTF | TRBJ2-6 | NA | 15 | NA | TRBV29-1